Listed below are T cell receptor beta chains from one sample, sequenced in a study of blood T cell repertoires in COVID-19. Data came from immunoSEQ multiplex PCR; TCRdb stores just in-frame clones and leaves some out. Of around 200,000 clones listed, roughly nine tenths are singletons. The sample consisted of PBMCs or T cells enriched from blood (not recorded which). The receptors were gathered from a woman between 45 and 60 years old in a cohort exposed to, infected with or recovered from COVID-19 (not recorded which). Both conserved end residues are part of each CDR3. The order of the fields is D gene, clone size, V gene, J gene, CDR3 protein, CDR3 DNA. The D gene is left open where the match is weak. The size field is filled for only some rows; it gives once, few, many or a size class.

NA	NA	TRBV9	TRBJ1-1	CASSARWGRDTEAFF	TGTGCCAGCAGCGCACGATGGGGCCGGGACACTGAAGCTTTCTTT
TRBD1	once	TRBV6-1	TRBJ1-5	CASSAGQTSNQPQHF	TGTGCCAGCAGTGCGGGACAGACCAGCAATCAGCCCCAGCATTTT
NA	NA	TRBV30	TRBJ2-1	CASPRLGAIGMCGEKFF	TGTGCCTCCCCCCGGTTGGGGGCCATCGGTATGTGTGGGGAGAAGTTCTTC
NA	once	TRBV27	TRBJ1-5	CASSPNGGDGNQPQHF	TGTGCCAGCAGTCCGAACGGGGGGGATGGCAATCAGCCCCAGCATTTT
NA	once	TRBV24-1	TRBJ2-3	CATSDWEQGRRDTQYF	TGTGCCACCAGTGATTGGGAACAGGGGAGGCGCGATACGCAGTATTTT
TRBD1	NA	TRBV6-5	TRBJ1-2	CASRLPGQGNYTF	TGTGCCAGCAGGCTTCCGGGACAGGGAAACTACACCTTC
TRBD2	NA	TRBV5-1	TRBJ2-5	CASSLEPAGGGETQYF	TGCGCCAGCAGCTTGGAGCCAGCGGGGGGTGGAGAGACCCAGTACTTC
TRBD1	few	TRBV5-1	TRBJ1-2	CASSPSGTGGIFTF	TGCGCCAGCAGCCCCTCCGGGACAGGGGGAATTTTCACCTTC
NA	NA	TRBV7-9	TRBJ1-1	CASSLQGLNTEAFF	TGTGCCAGCAGCCTTCAGGGTTTGAACACTGAAGCTTTCTTT
TRBD1	NA	TRBV19	TRBJ2-5	CASSIRGRDSQETQYF	TGTGCCAGTAGTATACGGGGAAGGGACAGTCAAGAGACCCAGTACTTC
NA	NA	TRBV19	TRBJ1-2	CASSIGARGNYGYTF	TGTGCCAGTAGTATTGGGGCTCGGGGGAACTATGGCTACACCTTC
NA	NA	TRBV7-2	TRBJ2-5	CASSLVGQETQYF	TGTGCCAGCAGCTTAGTCGGGCAAGAGACCCAGTACTTC
TRBD1	NA	TRBV4-1	TRBJ1-5	CASSQRGQGGQPQHF	TGCGCCAGCAGCCAAAGGGGACAGGGGGGTCAGCCCCAGCATTTT
NA	NA	TRBV18	TRBJ2-3	CASSPFSIQDTQYF	TGTGCCAGCTCACCATTCAGTATCCAAGATACGCAGTATTTT
NA	NA	TRBV11-3	TRBJ2-1	CASSLDVAGVNEQFF	TGTGCCAGCAGCTTAGATGTGGCAGGGGTCAATGAGCAGTTCTTC
TRBD1	NA	TRBV5-1	TRBJ1-2	CASSQDPTGAEDYGYTF	TGCGCCAGCAGCCAAGACCCGACAGGGGCCGAGGACTATGGCTACACCTTC
TRBD2	NA	TRBV10-3	TRBJ2-1	CAISASGVNYNEQFF	TGTGCCATCAGTGCTAGCGGGGTGAACTACAATGAGCAGTTCTTC
TRBD1	NA	TRBV10-3	TRBJ1-1	CAITETGGWNTEAFF	TGTGCCATCACTGAGACAGGGGGCTGGAACACTGAAGCTTTCTTT
NA	once	TRBV7-2	TRBJ1-1	CASSSFGWGPGVNTEAFF	TGTGCCAGCAGCTCCTTCGGGTGGGGGCCAGGTGTGAACACTGAAGCTTTCTTT
NA	NA	TRBV4-2	TRBJ1-2	CASSPTADTTNYGYTF	TGTGCCAGCAGTCCAACCGCGGACACCACTAACTATGGCTACACCTTC
NA	few	TRBV7-2	TRBJ1-6	CASSLVGSSYNSPLHF	TGTGCCAGCAGCTTAGTGGGGAGCTCCTATAATTCACCCCTCCACTTT
NA	NA	TRBV5-5	TRBJ2-3	CASSSVRGSSTDTQYF	TGTGCCAGCAGCTCAGTCAGGGGATCCAGCACAGATACGCAGTATTTT